The present T cell receptor (beta chain) was sequenced within a study of identical twins. Among all donors, each was a healthy Caucasian. Regarding the study as a whole: Memory repertoires lacked the insertion deficit that abundant cord blood beta clonotypes showed. Excess low generation probability was seen in twin-shared out-of-frame alpha sequences. Beta out-of-frame sequences displayed a weaker excess of sharing between twins.

Each CDR3 protein is one row after TCRdb ran MiXCR on the 5' RACE reads. Of under 500,000 distinct CDR3 sequences in the sample, approximately 14% are singletons; the top ten hold about 1%. In this sample, this clonotype turned up a few times. Its antigen remains unknown. The length of the CDR3 is 16 residues. Germline lookup yields CDR1 SGHDT and CDR2 YYEEEE. V gave up 4 bases and J gave up 4 bases; unmatched junction bases: 10. These data also featured in a second study, about yellow fever vaccine responses in identical twins.

The source of this sequence is a woman in her late teens or twenties in good health. The V and J genes are TRBV5-6 and TRBJ1-5; 8 positions match TRBD1. Sequencing used CD4+ T cells sorted from blood. CDR3 protein: CASSLQGTGWNQPQHF. DNA for the CDR3: TGTGCCAGCAGCCTACAAGGGACAGGATGGAATCAGCCCCAGCATTTT.